This record looks at one T cell receptor (beta chain) sequence and its context. The antigen is not known. These data are taken from a study of CD8 T cells in ankylosing spondylitis. Study-wide results and caveats: Reports say disease-linked clones showed up significantly more in matched ankylosing spondylitis synovial fluid. There was a TCR beta motif, made of 7 or 8 highly homologous variants, that appeared characteristic of ankylosing spondylitis blood.

Trimming removed 5 bases at V and 0 bases at J, with 8 bases between. In germline, CDR1 is SGHTA, CDR2 FQGTGA. This CDR3 region has 13 residues. TCRdb reanalysed the 5' RACE reads using MiXCR and keeps one entry per CDR3 protein. This table holds approximately 140,000 distinct CDR3 sequences, about 42% found once. The receptor was derived from a male donor with ankylosing spondylitis. J is TRBJ2-7 and V is TRBV7-3, with a tentative D call TRBD1 (5 bases). Sequenced input: synovial fluid, either unsorted or a sorted T cell fraction (not recorded which). The DNA of the CDR3 is TGTGCCAGCAGCCTGACAGACTCCTACGAGCAGTACTTC. Amino acids: CASSLTDSYEQYF.